The rows below give T cell receptor beta chains drawn from one sample of a study of T cells in Graves' hyperthyroidism and ophthalmopathy. Each CDR3 protein is one row after TCRdb ran MiXCR on the multiplex PCR reads. The repertoire holds roughly 700,000 distinct CDR3 sequences, with around 15% as singletons. The sample comprised blood. These receptors were collected from a man aged 45-65 years with Graves' hyperthyroidism. Both conserved end residues are part of each CDR3. A D gene is named only where the DNA matches it firmly. Size is stated for part of the rows, as once, few or many counts, or as a class when the clone is expanded.

d_call	j_call	v_call	clone_size	cdr3_aa	cdr3_nt
TRBD1	TRBJ1-1	TRBV5-1	few	CASSSTGTGASEAFF	TGCGCCAGCAGCTCTACCGGGACAGGGGCCTCGGAAGCTTTCTTT
-	TRBJ1-5	TRBV30	few	CAWNQGTSNQPQHF	TGTGCCTGGAACCAGGGAACATCAAATCAGCCCCAGCATTTT
-	TRBJ1-1	TRBV30	many	CAWSGAKNTEAFF	TGTGCCTGGAGTGGAGCCAAGAACACTGAAGCTTTCTTT
-	TRBJ2-3	TRBV20-1	few	CSARSGRDSTDTQYF	TGCAGTGCCCGCTCGGGGCGGGACAGCACAGATACGCAGTATTTT
-	TRBJ2-7	TRBV28	few	CASSLPTYRQDSYEQYF	TGTGCCAGCAGTTTGCCCACCTATCGACAGGATTCCTACGAGCAGTACTTC
TRBD2	TRBJ2-5	TRBV4-1	many	CASSRAVTSVYSGETQYF	TGCGCCAGCAGCCGGGCCGTGACTAGCGTCTATTCAGGAGAGACCCAGTACTTC
TRBD2	TRBJ2-1	TRBV24-1	-	CATIDLSGDSYNEQFF	TGTGCCACCATTGACCTTAGCGGGGACTCCTACAATGAGCAGTTCTTC
-	TRBJ2-3	TRBV19	-	CASSPRILRTDTQYF	TGTGCCAGTAGTCCCAGGATCTTGCGGACAGATACGCAGTATTTT
-	TRBJ2-2	TRBV30	many	CAWSVREWSGELFF	TGTGCCTGGAGTGTCAGGGAATGGAGCGGGGAGCTGTTTTTT
TRBD2	TRBJ2-1	TRBV7-8	many	CASSGLSGSVLYNEQFF	TGTGCCAGCAGCGGATTAAGCGGGAGCGTTCTGTACAATGAGCAGTTCTTC
-	TRBJ2-1	TRBV18	-	CASSPGQGVYNEQFF	TGTGCCAGCTCACCGGGGCAGGGCGTTTACAATGAGCAGTTCTTC
TRBD1	TRBJ2-1	TRBV10-3	many	CAITGTGNEQFF	TGTGCCATCACCGGGACAGGGAATGAGCAGTTCTTC
-	TRBJ2-7	TRBV18	few	CASSRAAGSYEQYF	TGTGCCAGCTCACGGGCCGCCGGGTCCTACGAGCAGTACTTC
TRBD2	TRBJ2-1	TRBV12-3/TRBV12-4	many	CASTPIAGPYNEQFF	TGTGCCAGCACCCCAATAGCGGGACCTTACAATGAGCAGTTCTTC
TRBD2	TRBJ2-5	TRBV12-3/TRBV12-4	-	CASSGTSGSYGTQYF	TGTGCCAGCAGTGGGACTAGCGGGAGTTATGGGACCCAGTACTTC
TRBD1	TRBJ1-5	TRBV20-1	-	CSAIRTGGQPQHF	TGCAGTGCTATTAGGACAGGGGGTCAGCCCCAGCATTTT
TRBD1	TRBJ1-4	TRBV29-1	many	CSVGGTGKLFF	TGCAGCGTTGGTGGGACAGGGAAACTGTTTTTT
TRBD1	TRBJ2-7	TRBV5-6	many	CASSSGQTGEQYF	TGTGCCAGCAGCTCGGGACAGACCGGGGAGCAGTACTTC
TRBD2	TRBJ2-1	TRBV19	-	CASSIGGTSGRAWGEQFF	TGTGCCAGTAGTATAGGTGGGACTAGCGGGAGGGCCTGGGGTGAGCAGTTCTTC
TRBD2	TRBJ2-3	TRBV20-1	-	CSARDQGSGSPDTQYF	TGCAGTGCTAGAGATCAGGGTAGCGGGAGTCCAGATACGCAGTATTTT
-	TRBJ2-1	TRBV13	-	CASSSFATSYSYNEQFF	TGTGCCAGCAGCTCCTTCGCGACTTCGTACTCCTACAATGAGCAGTTCTTC
-	TRBJ1-5	TRBV5-5	-	CASSLGGEPQPQHF	TGTGCCAGCAGCTTGGGAGGGGAGCCTCAGCCCCAGCATTTT
TRBD1	TRBJ1-5	TRBV19	-	CATAAGHRGNQPQHF	TGTGCCACCGCGGCCGGACACAGGGGGAATCAGCCCCAGCATTTT
-	TRBJ2-7	TRBV6-1	many	CASSEARGGFDEQYF	TGTGCCAGCAGTGAAGCTAGGGGGGGTTTCGACGAGCAGTACTTC
TRBD2	TRBJ2-1	TRBV28	-	CASSALGAGGEDNEQLF	TGTGCCAGCAGTGCTTTGGGAGCGGGAGGCGAGGATAATGAGCAGCTCTTC
-	TRBJ2-1	TRBV7-8	few	CASGNRADEQFF	TGTGCCAGCGGCAACAGGGCGGATGAGCAGTTCTTC
-	TRBJ2-6	TRBV5-5	few	CASSLGVTGANVLTF	TGTGCCAGCAGCTTGGGAGTAACTGGGGCCAACGTCCTGACTTTC
-	TRBJ1-1	TRBV28	many	CASTIEGLSLNTEAFF	TGTGCCAGCACCATCGAAGGTCTTAGCTTGAACACTGAAGCTTTCTTT